The clone carrying this TCR beta chain has a count of ten or more. Its specificity is unknown. TCRdb reprocessed the PCR reads via MiXCR and lists one record per CDR3 protein. The table records 85,000 to 90,000 distinct CDR3 sequences, over 15% of them present only once. The data originate from a study of molecular identifiers for immune sequencing clone quantification. Study outcomes and limitations: Clones with over 20 RNA copies captured over 99% of effector molecules but under 1% of naive ones. Jurkat TCR RNA spiked in from one cell could reportedly be detected among approximately 980,000 naive cells.

Sorting isolated naive CD8 T cells as CD8+CD4-CCR7+CD45RA+ events. The CDR3 length is 13 residues. Trimming cost V 8 bases and J 2 bases, with 13 bases left between them. Germline CDR1 ENHRY, CDR2 SYGVKD. The genes are TRBV10-3 and TRBJ2-7, with TRBD2 as a possible D gene (6 bases). Sequenced material: naive CD8+ T cells from blood, with Jurkat cell RNA spiked in. This sample's subset: FACS-sorted CD8+CD4-CCR7+CD45RA+ naive T cells. This TCR came from a human donor in good health. Some libraries in this study had Jurkat cell RNA spiked in. CDR3 coding DNA: TGTGCCATCTCCTACGGGGGTACCTACGAGCAGTACTTC. It translates to CAISYGGTYEQYF.